This TCR beta chain was found in a study of CD8+CD57+ T cells in acquired aplastic anemia. Overall study context: About 9.8 million reads, on average, were obtained for CD4+ cells from healthy donors.

Study outcomes and limitations: For CD8+ Simpson's diversity, patients and controls showed no significant difference.

This clonotype has a count of ten or more. Its target is unknown. The use of genomic DNA as template underpinned the TCR beta VDJ and CDR3 profiling. TCRdb redid the calling of the reads with MiXCR, one entry per CDR3 protein. The sample contains 98,000 or so distinct CDR3 sequences, 51% of which appear only once. The sequenced material came from sorted CD4+, CD8+, or CD8+CD57+ T cells (not recorded which) from PBMCs. This receptor was obtained from a human donor in good health, serving as a control.

This chain's CDR3 is CASSQESDAGGLNNSPLHF. The CDR3 DNA follows: TGCGCCAGCAGCCAAGAGTCCGACGCGGGGGGCCTTAATAATTCACCCCTCCACTTT. This chain links TRBV4-3 with TRBJ1-6, with a possible D match to TRBD1 (6 bases). V lost 0 bases to trimming and J lost 5 bases, with 20 bases between them. The V gene's germline CDR1 is LGHNA and CDR2 YSLEER. This CDR3 is 19 amino acids long.